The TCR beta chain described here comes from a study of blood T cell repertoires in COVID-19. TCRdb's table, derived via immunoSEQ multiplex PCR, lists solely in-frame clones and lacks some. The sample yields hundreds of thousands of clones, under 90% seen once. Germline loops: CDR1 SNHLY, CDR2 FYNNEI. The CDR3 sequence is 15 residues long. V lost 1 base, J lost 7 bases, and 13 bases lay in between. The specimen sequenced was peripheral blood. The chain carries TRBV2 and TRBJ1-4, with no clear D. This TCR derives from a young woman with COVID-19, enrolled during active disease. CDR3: CASSEDAGSGEKLFF. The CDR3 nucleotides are TGTGCCAGCAGTGAAGATGCTGGTTCGGGTGAAAAACTGTTTTTT.